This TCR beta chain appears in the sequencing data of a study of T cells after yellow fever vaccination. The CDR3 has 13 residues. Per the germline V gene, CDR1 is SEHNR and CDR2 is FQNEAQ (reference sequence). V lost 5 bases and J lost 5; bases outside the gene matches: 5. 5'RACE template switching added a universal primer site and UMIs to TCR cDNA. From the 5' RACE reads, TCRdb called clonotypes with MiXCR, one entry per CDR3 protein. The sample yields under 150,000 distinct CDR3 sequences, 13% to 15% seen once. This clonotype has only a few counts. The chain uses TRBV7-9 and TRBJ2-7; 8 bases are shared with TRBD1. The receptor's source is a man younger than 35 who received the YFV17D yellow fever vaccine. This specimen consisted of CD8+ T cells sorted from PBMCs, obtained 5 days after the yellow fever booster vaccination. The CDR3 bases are TGTGCCAGCAGCCCGACAGGGGACGACGAGCAGTACTTC. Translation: CASSPTGDDEQYF.